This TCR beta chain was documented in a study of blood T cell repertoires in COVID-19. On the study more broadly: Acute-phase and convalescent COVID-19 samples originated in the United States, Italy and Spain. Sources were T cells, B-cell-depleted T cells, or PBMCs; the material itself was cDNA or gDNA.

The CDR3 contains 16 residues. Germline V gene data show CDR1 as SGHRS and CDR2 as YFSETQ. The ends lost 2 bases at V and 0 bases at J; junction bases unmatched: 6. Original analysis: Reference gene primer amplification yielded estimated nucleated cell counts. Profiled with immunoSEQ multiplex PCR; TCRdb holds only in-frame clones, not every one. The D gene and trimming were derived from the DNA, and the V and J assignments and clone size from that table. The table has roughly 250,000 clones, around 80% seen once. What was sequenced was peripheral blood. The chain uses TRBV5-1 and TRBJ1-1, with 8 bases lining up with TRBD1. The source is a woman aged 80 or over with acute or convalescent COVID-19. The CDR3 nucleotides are TGCGCCAGCAGCTTCGGACAGGGCCAAGTGAACACTGAAGCTTTCTTT. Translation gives CASSFGQGQVNTEAFF.